This T cell receptor (beta chain) was sequenced in a study of cytomegalovirus exposure and HLA in healthy donors. Both 60 Vbeta primers and 13 Jbeta primers went into the PCR. The assay was immunoSEQ multiplex PCR, and TCRdb's table has in-frame clones only and misses some. Among some 120,000 clones listed, around four fifths were seen once. Trimming pared 1 base from V and 6 bases from J, leaving 9 bases between. The CDR3 covers 13 residues. The germline V gene encodes CDR1 LNHDA and CDR2 SQIVND (reference sequence). The gene calls are TRBV19 and TRBJ1-2; D is uncertain. The clonotype originates from a man aged 18-30 years in good health and CMV-seropositive. Sample: PBMCs. CDR3 sequence reads: CASSIAGFDGYTF. CDR3 nucleotides: TGTGCCAGTAGTATAGCCGGGTTCGATGGCTACACCTTC.